This is a list of T cell receptor beta chains from one sample in a study of cytomegalovirus exposure and HLA in healthy donors. Clones were sequenced by immunoSEQ multiplex PCR, and TCRdb holds only the in-frame ones, with some missing. Counted here are more than 85,000 clones, over 60% occurring once; the ten biggest clones make up approximately 8%. Source material: PBMCs. These receptors came from a female donor in good health and CMV-seronegative. Each CDR3 is given with its conserved first and last residue.

V gene	J gene	CDR3 protein
TRBV27	TRBJ2-1	CASSLSTSVYNEQFF
TRBV7-2	TRBJ2-1	CASSLGLAPNNEQFF
TRBV29-1	TRBJ1-2	CSVDSRQIPCYGYTF
TRBV9	TRBJ2-2	CASSAAGTPNTGELFF
TRBV18	TRBJ1-3	CASSPMGDRGPSSGNTIYF
TRBV28	TRBJ2-1	CASRYQGSPYNEQFF
TRBV28	TRBJ1-3	CASSLGQGIISGNTIYF
TRBV28	TRBJ1-5	CASSLRVSLRLNQPQHF
TRBV7-9	TRBJ2-7	CSSTVAPGTGDEQYF
TRBV28	TRBJ2-7	CASGTGGIYEQYF
TRBV6-5	TRBJ1-1	CASSDTYTEAFF
TRBV7-8	TRBJ1-2	CASSVTGFDYGYTF
TRBV9	TRBJ2-3	CASSANPLAGGRTDTQYF
TRBV27	TRBJ1-1	CASGRDRGGAFF
TRBV28	TRBJ1-2	CASSFGWLGGGDSNYGYTF
TRBV4-2	TRBJ2-7	CASSHPGQTYEQYF
TRBV4-2	TRBJ2-7	CASSYFVGQGLTYEQYF
TRBV28	TRBJ2-5	CASRFRDRVIETQYF
TRBV19	TRBJ1-1	CASSPGTGRSEAFF
TRBV30	TRBJ1-2	CALTGGNYGYTF
TRBV19	TRBJ1-1	CASSRGTGLNTEAFF
TRBV11-2	TRBJ2-3	CASSLAGGLDTQYF
TRBV7-9	TRBJ2-2	CSSSLVSTSNTGELFF
TRBV18	TRBJ2-7	CASSPEQGYEQYF
TRBV29-1	TRBJ1-2	CSVVLRDTYSDGYTF
TRBV11-2	TRBJ2-2	CASSLDALWQGVNTGELFF
TRBV7-8	TRBJ1-6	CASSLWLKGQGAGGSPLHF
TRBV7-2	TRBJ1-3	CASSRDRGLNTIYF
TRBV7-3	TRBJ2-6	CASSRESNVLTF
TRBV18	TRBJ2-6	CASSPGQGAEGGANVLTF
TRBV7-2	TRBJ1-6	CASTRTVRNSPLHF
TRBV29-1	TRBJ1-4	CSVGVGQGREKLFF
TRBV6-5	TRBJ1-2	CASSLDREYGYTF
TRBV11-2	TRBJ2-1	CASSAATSGVIPQFF
TRBV30	TRBJ2-2	CAWSARGDRENRGAVF
TRBV11-2	TRBJ2-7	CASSFTYWQGGHEQYF
TRBV7-7	TRBJ2-2	CASSPGRENTGELFF
TRBV29-1	TRBJ1-4	CSVDGGTNEKLFF
TRBV7-9	TRBJ1-4	CASSSPGHLEKLFF
TRBV7-9	TRBJ2-7	CASSSYNRRESEEQYF
TRBV5-1	TRBJ2-2	CASSLPMVTGTGELFF
TRBV28	TRBJ2-7	CATGWGTVQAYEQYF
TRBV7-2	TRBJ1-2	CASSLSPVNYGYTF
TRBV5-6	TRBJ2-2	CASSLSPQVTGELFF